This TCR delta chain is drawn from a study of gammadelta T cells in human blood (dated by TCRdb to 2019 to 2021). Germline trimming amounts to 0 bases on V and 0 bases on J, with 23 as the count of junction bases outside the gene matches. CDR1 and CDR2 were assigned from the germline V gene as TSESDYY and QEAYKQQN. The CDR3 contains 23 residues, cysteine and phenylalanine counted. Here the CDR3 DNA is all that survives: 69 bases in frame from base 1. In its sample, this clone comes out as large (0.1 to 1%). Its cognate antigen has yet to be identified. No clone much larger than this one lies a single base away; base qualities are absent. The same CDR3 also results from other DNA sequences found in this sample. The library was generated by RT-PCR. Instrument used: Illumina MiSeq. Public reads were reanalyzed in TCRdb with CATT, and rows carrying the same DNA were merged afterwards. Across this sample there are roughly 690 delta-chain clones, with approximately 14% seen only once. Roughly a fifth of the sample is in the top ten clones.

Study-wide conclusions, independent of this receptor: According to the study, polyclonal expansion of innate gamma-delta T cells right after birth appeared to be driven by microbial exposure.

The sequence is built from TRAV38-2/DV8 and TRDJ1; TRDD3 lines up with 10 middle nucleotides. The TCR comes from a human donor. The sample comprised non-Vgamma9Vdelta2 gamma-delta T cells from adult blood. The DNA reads TGTGCTTATAGGAGCGTGGGGGAGGGAAGTTACTGGGGGATTCCGACGTACACCGATAAACTCATCTTT. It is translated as CAYRSVGEGSYWGIPTYTDKLIF.